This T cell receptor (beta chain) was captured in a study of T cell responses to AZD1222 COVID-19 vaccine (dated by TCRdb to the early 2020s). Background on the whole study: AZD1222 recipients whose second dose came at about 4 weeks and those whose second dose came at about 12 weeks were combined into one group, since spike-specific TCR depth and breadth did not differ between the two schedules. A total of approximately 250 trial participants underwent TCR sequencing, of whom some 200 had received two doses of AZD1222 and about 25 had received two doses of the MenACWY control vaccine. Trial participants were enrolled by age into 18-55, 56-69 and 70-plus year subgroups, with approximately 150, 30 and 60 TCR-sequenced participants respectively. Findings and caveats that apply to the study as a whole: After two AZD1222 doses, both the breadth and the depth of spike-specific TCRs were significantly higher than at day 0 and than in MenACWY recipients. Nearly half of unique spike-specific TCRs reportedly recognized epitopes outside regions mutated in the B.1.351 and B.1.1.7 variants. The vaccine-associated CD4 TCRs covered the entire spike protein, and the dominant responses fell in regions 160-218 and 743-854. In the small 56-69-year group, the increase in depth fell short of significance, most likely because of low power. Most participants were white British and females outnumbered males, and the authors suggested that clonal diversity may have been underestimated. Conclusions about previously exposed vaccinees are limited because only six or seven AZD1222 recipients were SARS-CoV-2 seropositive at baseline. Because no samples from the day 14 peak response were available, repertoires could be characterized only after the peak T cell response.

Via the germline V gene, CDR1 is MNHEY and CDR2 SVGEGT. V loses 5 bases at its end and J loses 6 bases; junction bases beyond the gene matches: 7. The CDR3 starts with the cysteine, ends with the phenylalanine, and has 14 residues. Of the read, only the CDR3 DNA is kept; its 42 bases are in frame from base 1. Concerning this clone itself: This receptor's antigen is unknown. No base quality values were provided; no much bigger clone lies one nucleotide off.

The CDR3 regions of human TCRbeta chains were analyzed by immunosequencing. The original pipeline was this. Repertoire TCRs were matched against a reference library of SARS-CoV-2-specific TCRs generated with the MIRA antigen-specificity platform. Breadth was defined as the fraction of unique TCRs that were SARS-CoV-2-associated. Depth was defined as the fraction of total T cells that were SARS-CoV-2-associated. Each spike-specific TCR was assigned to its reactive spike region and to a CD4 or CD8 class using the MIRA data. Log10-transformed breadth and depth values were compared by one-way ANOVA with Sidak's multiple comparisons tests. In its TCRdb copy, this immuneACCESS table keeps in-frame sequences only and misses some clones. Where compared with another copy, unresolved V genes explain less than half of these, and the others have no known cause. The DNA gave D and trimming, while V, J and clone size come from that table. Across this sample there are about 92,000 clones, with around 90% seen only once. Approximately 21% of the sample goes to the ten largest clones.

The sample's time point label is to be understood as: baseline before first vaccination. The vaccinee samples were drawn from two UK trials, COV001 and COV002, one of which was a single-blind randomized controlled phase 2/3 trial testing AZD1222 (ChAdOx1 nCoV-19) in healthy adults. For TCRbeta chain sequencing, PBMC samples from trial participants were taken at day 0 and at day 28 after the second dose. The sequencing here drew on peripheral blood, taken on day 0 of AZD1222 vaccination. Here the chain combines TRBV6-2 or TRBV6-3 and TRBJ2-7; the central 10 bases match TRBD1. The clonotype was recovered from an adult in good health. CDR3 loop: CASSTRDRGAEQYF. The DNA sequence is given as TGTGCCAGCAGTACCCGGGACAGGGGTGCCGAGCAGTACTTC.